The rows below give T cell receptor beta chains drawn from one sample of a study of shared clonotypes between healthy human individuals. Data came from immunoSEQ multiplex PCR; TCRdb stores just in-frame clones and leaves some out. The profile covers more than 1,200,000 clones, with around 98.5% appearing a single time and around 0.33% taken by the ten largest. The specimen sequenced was naive CD4+ T cells sorted from blood. The receptor source for this set is a young man in good health. CDR3s include the opening cysteine and the closing phenylalanine or tryptophan. D genes are given only for firm matches.

j_gene | d_gene | v_gene | CDR3aa
TRBJ2-5 | TRBD1 | TRBV18 | CASSRSQGNQETQYF
TRBJ2-6 | NA | TRBV7-2 | CASSLATPGANVLTF
TRBJ2-7 | TRBD2 | TRBV5-4 | CASSLGTSGRALNHEQYF
TRBJ1-4 | TRBD1 | TRBV18 | CASSPRSGGEGEKLFF
TRBJ2-1 | NA | TRBV27 | CASSQKDSYNEQFF
TRBJ2-5 | NA | TRBV10-3 | CAISESVGGEETQYF
TRBJ2-5 | NA | TRBV25-1 | CASSEYPNQETQYF
TRBJ2-1 | NA | TRBV16 | CASSQSNSYNEQFF
TRBJ1-2 | NA | TRBV5-6 | CASSPRGVFNYGYTF
TRBJ2-1 | NA | TRBV7-8 | CASSPQWPASYNEQFF
TRBJ2-1 | TRBD2 | TRBV5-1 | CASTSSGNEQFF
TRBJ2-2 | NA | TRBV7-8 | CASSPDNVDTGELFF
TRBJ2-2 | TRBD2 | TRBV7-9 | CASSLWGGREAGELFF
TRBJ2-1 | NA | TRBV30 | CAWSVSVSYNEQFF
TRBJ2-7 | NA | TRBV6-1 | CASSDLTASPKFEQYF
TRBJ2-5 | NA | TRBV4-3 | CASSHGTSETQYF
TRBJ2-1 | TRBD2 | TRBV11-2 | CASSLDPLSTSGVDNEQFF
TRBJ2-2 | NA | TRBV10-3 | CAISESLGGLVGELFF
TRBJ2-7 | TRBD2 | TRBV5-4 | CASSLGLAGADYEQYF
TRBJ2-2 | NA | TRBV4-3 | CASSQFQTGELFF
TRBJ2-7 | TRBD1 | TRBV14 | CASSQSTGDYEQYF
TRBJ2-1 | TRBD1 | TRBV5-1 | CASSRRTGSHNEQFF
TRBJ2-3 | NA | TRBV6-6 | CASSRTSGPRDTQYF
TRBJ1-5 | TRBD1 | TRBV27 | CASSSRIRDRANQPQHF
TRBJ1-2 | NA | TRBV6-1 | CASEEESSYGYTF
TRBJ2-1 | NA | TRBV10-1 | CASSEERASRNEQFF
TRBJ2-2 | TRBD1 | TRBV7-9 | CASNGGQGAHGELFF
TRBJ2-7 | TRBD1 | TRBV11-3 | CASSQGTGEGYEQYF
TRBJ2-1 | TRBD1 | TRBV14 | CASSRLGTGSVEGEQFF
TRBJ1-1 | TRBD1 | TRBV18 | CASSPGTGNTEAFF
TRBJ1-5 | NA | TRBV30 | CAWSWGINQPQHF
TRBJ2-1 | NA | TRBV5-1 | CASSLLESLKLNEQFF
TRBJ2-5 | TRBD2 | TRBV7-2 | CASSRTSGSVETQYF
TRBJ2-7 | TRBD1 | TRBV25-1 | CASSEYRDRTSYEQYF
TRBJ1-1 | NA | TRBV29-1 | CSVGGWNTEAFF
TRBJ1-1 | TRBD1 | TRBV11-2 | CASSSRTGRYEAFF
TRBJ2-1 | NA | TRBV9 | CASSVASAYNEQFF
TRBJ2-2 | TRBD2 | TRBV4-3 | CASSHLPQGLAGPTGELFF
TRBJ2-7 | NA | TRBV18 | CASSRGTLYSYEQYF
TRBJ2-7 | NA | TRBV30 | CAWSRAGQTYEQYF
TRBJ1-5 | NA | TRBV19 | CASNPFFTEPQHF
TRBJ2-7 | TRBD1 | TRBV5-6 | CASSFPGQGDHEQYF
TRBJ2-3 | NA | TRBV6-5 | CASRQGRASDTQYF
TRBJ1-3 | NA | TRBV7-2 | CASSLVVRSSGNTIYF
TRBJ2-7 | NA | TRBV11-2 | CASSLVLSGTYEQYF
TRBJ2-7 | TRBD2 | TRBV5-1 | CASSTGLAGSYEQYF
TRBJ2-3 | NA | TRBV5-1 | CASSFTDRHPQYF
TRBJ2-7 | NA | TRBV2 | CASRQVSYEQYF
TRBJ1-5 | TRBD1 | TRBV28 | CASTKGQGNNQPQHF
TRBJ2-1 | NA | TRBV11-2 | CASRFSGNEQFF
TRBJ2-6 | TRBD2 | TRBV27 | CASRMTSGRLGANVLTF
TRBJ2-7 | TRBD2 | TRBV10-3 | CAISGTSGYSYEQYF
TRBJ2-3 | NA | TRBV5-5 | CASSPSAAETTDTQYF
TRBJ2-7 | NA | TRBV5-6 | CASSLARGGTRSYEQYF
NA | NA | TRBV6-6 | CASSPGRQYEQYF
TRBJ1-2 | TRBD1 | TRBV7-2 | CASSSSTGLVYGYTF